A single sample is the source of the 22 T cell receptor beta chains below, sequenced in a study of T cell repertoires in cytomegalovirus infection. Their antigens are not known. TCRdb itself ran the reads through MiXCR, one entry per CDR3 protein. The sample lists a few hundred thousand distinct CDR3 sequences; roughly a third were seen once. The sample here was cultured PBMCs, taken from culture after CMV antigen stimulation. Source of these receptors: a human donor in good health (CMV status not recorded). Some clones in this sample may be carry-over from other donors' samples.

Only a few counts were recorded for this clonotype. The chain employs TRBV20-1 and TRBJ2-2; either TRBD1 or TRBD2 may fit D (6 bases each). The germline gives CDR1 DFQATT, CDR2 SNEGSKA (reference sequence). Trimming cost V 3 bases and J 3 bases, with 23 bases left between them. This CDR3 has 18 amino acids. Here the CDR3 reads CSAREGLNRDLDTGELFF. Here the CDR3 DNA reads TGCAGTGCTAGGGAGGGATTAAACAGGGATTTGGACACCGGGGAGCTGTTTTTT.

This clonotype was observed at least ten times. This chain uses TRBV7-2 with TRBJ2-7, with unresolved D. Germline V gene data show CDR1 as SGHTA and CDR2 as FQGNSA. V was shortened by 2 bases and J by 7 bases, with 9 bases between the two germline ends. The CDR3 covers 12 residues. CDR3 residues: CASSLPPGEQYV. The CDR3 DNA follows: TGTGCCAGCAGCTTACCGCCCGGGGAGCAGTACGTC.

This clonotype was recorded a few times. This chain joins TRBV4-3 and TRBJ1-1, with TRBD1 as a possible D gene (5 bases). V lost 2 bases and J lost 1, with 8 bases in between. The CDR3 loop spans 14 amino acids. Per germline, CDR1 LGHNA and CDR2 YSLEER. The CDR3 DNA reads TGCGCCAGCAGCCAACCGGACAAGAACACTGAAGCTTTCTTT. Residues: CASSQPDKNTEAFF.

This clonotype showed up just a few times. The J gene is TRBJ2-5, the V gene TRBV7-2, with a tentative D call TRBD2 (5 bases). V lost 5 bases and J lost 9, with 16 bases in between. CDR1 and CDR2 from the germline V gene are SGHTA and FQGNSA. This CDR3 contains 13 residues. CDR3 in DNA: TGTGCCAGCAGCCCTAATAGCGCTGCGGCCCAGTACTTC. Encoded protein: CASSPNSAAAQYF.

This clonotype came up a few times. The V call is TRBV19, the J call TRBJ1-2, with D hard to call. This CDR3 is 13 amino acids long. The germline CDR1 and CDR2 sequences are LNHDA and SQIVND (reference sequence). V was clipped by 5 bases and J by 6 bases, with 13 bases between them. DNA for the CDR3: TGTGCCAGTAGTCCCGGTAGGGTCGATGGCTACACCTTC. It yields the protein CASSPGRVDGYTF.

This clonotype has only one observation. J is TRBJ2-6 and V is TRBV29-1, with D possibly matching TRBD2 (5 bases). The germline gives CDR1 SQVTM, CDR2 ANQGSEA. V was trimmed by 4 bases and J by 1 base, leaving 11 bases between them. CDR3 length: 15 residues. The CDR3 loop reads CSVAAAPSGANVLTF. CDR3 nucleotide sequence: TGCAGCGTTGCAGCGGCACCTTCTGGGGCCAACGTCCTGACTTTC.

This chain links TRBV20-1 with TRBJ1-6, with TRBD1 matching over 7 bases. J was trimmed by 7 bases and V by 2 bases; bases with no gene match: 8. The CDR3 covers 15 residues. Germline CDR1 DFQATT, CDR2 SNEGSKA (reference sequence). CDR3 sequence reads: CSARPGQLSNSPLHF. In DNA, the CDR3 is TGCAGTGCTAGACCGGGACAGCTTTCGAATTCACCCCTCCACTTT.

The chain has TRBV28 and TRBJ2-5, with D unresolved. Trimming shortened V by 5 bases and J by 0 bases, and 28 bases separated the two germline ends. Germline CDR1 MDHEN, CDR2 SYDVKM. The CDR3 is 20 amino acids. The CDR3 loop reads CASSPLRLRERPSYQETQYF. The DNA of the CDR3 is TGTGCCAGCAGTCCGCTACGGCTCAGAGAACGACCTTCTTACCAAGAGACCCAGTACTTC.

The V gene is TRBV10-2, the J gene TRBJ2-1; D is undetermined. Trimming removed 0 bases from V and 0 bases from J, with 9 bases in between. CDR3 length: 16 residues. Germline V gene data show CDR1 as WSHSY and CDR2 as SAAADI. CDR3 region: CASSESATLSYNEQFF. CDR3 in DNA: TGCGCCAGCAGTGAGTCGGCTACCCTCTCCTACAATGAGCAGTTCTTC.

This clonotype was counted a few times. This chain uses TRBV6-1 with TRBJ2-1; D is tentatively TRBD1 or TRBD2 (5 bases each). Germline values: CDR1 MNHNS, CDR2 SASEGT. The V gene lost 2 bases and the J gene lost 0 bases, with 11 bases spanning the gap. The CDR3 is made up of 16 amino acids. The DNA for the CDR3 is TGTGCCAGCAGTGAATTTGCAGGGAGCTCCTACAATGAGCAGTTCTTC. Its translation: CASSEFAGSSYNEQFF.

In this sample, this clonotype turned up a few times. CDR3 sequence (DNA): TGTGCCAGCAGTCGCCCCGCGAACACCGGGGAGCTGTTTTTT. It is translated as CASSRPANTGELFF. The J gene is TRBJ2-2, the V gene TRBV12-3 or TRBV12-4; D gene ambiguous. The CDR3 is made up of 14 amino acids. Trimming removed 5 bases from V and 0 bases from J, with 7 bases in between.

The chain is built from TRBV4-1 and TRBJ2-3, with 11 bases matching TRBD2. Germline CDR1 and CDR2: MGHRA and YSYEKL. V dropped 3 bases and J dropped 2; count of bases not matched to a gene: 7. The CDR3 contains 17 residues. The CDR3 nucleotides are TGCGCCAGCAGCCAGCCCCGACTAGCGGGGACCACAGATACGCAGTATTTT. Translated: CASSQPRLAGTTDTQYF.

J is TRBJ2-3 and V is TRBV27; 9 bases are shared with TRBD2. The CDR3 runs 17 residues. Per the germline V gene, CDR1 is MNHEY and CDR2 is SMNVEV (reference sequence). Losses at the gene ends were 5 bases for V and 5 bases for J; bases not matched to a gene: 14. The CDR3 DNA follows: TGTGCCAGCAGTCCGGGACTAGCTTTCACGCCCCTAGATACGCAGTATTTT. Its protein product is CASSPGLAFTPLDTQYF.

This clonotype has only one observation. The V call is TRBV11-2, the J call TRBJ2-7; D not resolved. V lost 1 base and J 2 bases, leaving 9 bases between the germline ends. The CDR3 consists of 14 residues. CDR1 is SGHAT, CDR2 FQNNGV, per germline. Here the CDR3 reads CASSLGVSTYEQYV. In nucleotides, the CDR3 is TGTGCCAGCAGCTTAGGAGTATCGACCTACGAGCAGTACGTC.

The chain is built from TRBV2 and TRBJ2-1, with 10 nucleotides matching TRBD2. This CDR3 comprises 16 residues. Germline CDR1 and CDR2: SNHLY and FYNNEI. The V segment lost 6 bases and the J segment 1 base; nucleotides outside the gene matches: 6. CDR3 amino acids: CASRSGRAASYNEQFF. The DNA for the CDR3 is TGTGCCAGCAGGAGCGGGAGGGCCGCGTCCTACAATGAGCAGTTCTTC.

At least ten counts were recorded for this clonotype. The chain has TRBV7-8 and TRBJ2-3; TRBD1 matches 8 bases. CDR3 size: 15 residues. Germline-derived CDR1 and CDR2 are SGHVS and FQNEAQ. Trimming cost V 5 bases and J 2 bases; bases outside gene matches: 6. CDR3 loop: CASSPEQGDTDTQYF. The CDR3 bases are TGTGCCAGCAGCCCCGAACAGGGGGACACAGATACGCAGTATTTT.

This clonotype has a count of ten or more. The genes are TRBV7-8 and TRBJ1-1; a weak D match, TRBD1 (5 bases). This CDR3 comprises 16 residues. Germline CDR1 reads SGHVS; CDR2 reads FQNEAQ. Between the trimmed V and J ends, which lost 2 bases and 4 bases, there was a span of 17 bases. Here the CDR3 DNA reads TGTGCCAGCAGCTTACGCACAGGAAGATTAGCCACTGAAGCTTTCTTT. Amino acids: CASSLRTGRLATEAFF.

The chain has TRBV20-1 and TRBJ2-3; weak D call: TRBD2 (6 bases). Germline V gives CDR1 DFQATT, CDR2 SNEGSKA (reference sequence). This CDR3 spans 15 amino acids. V was clipped by 6 bases and J by 1 base, with 17 bases between them. Here the CDR3 reads CSATRRGGGTDTQYF. CDR3 sequence (DNA): TGCAGTGCCACACGACGGGGCGGGGGCACAGATACGCAGTATTTT.

CDR3 DNA sequence: TGTGCCACCAGTGATTTCGCCCGGACTAGCGAAGAGACCCAGTACTTC. It encodes CATSDFARTSEETQYF. The chain employs TRBV24-1 and TRBJ2-5; 9 bases align to TRBD2. The CDR3 length is 16 residues. V shed 1 base, J shed 3 bases, and the junction held 5 bases outside the gene matches. CDR1 is KGHDR and CDR2 is SFDVKD in the germline V gene.

This clonotype has a single count. The chain uses TRBV6-6 and TRBJ2-1; perhaps TRBD1 as D (5 bases). Germline V gene lookup returns CDR1 MNHNY and CDR2 SVGAGI (reference sequence). The ends were cut back, 1 base at V and 8 bases at J, with 18 bases in the middle. The CDR3 totals 16 residues. CDR3 in DNA: TGTGCCAGCAGTTACTGGGGTCAGGGCCTAAACGATGAGCAGTTCTTC. Translation: CASSYWGQGLNDEQFF.

This clonotype was seen a few times. The chain uses TRBV15 and TRBJ2-1, with TRBD1 as a possible D gene (5 bases). The V gene lost 8 bases and the J gene lost 5 bases, with 10 bases spanning the gap. The CDR3 spans 12 residues. The germline V gene encodes CDR1 LNHNV and CDR2 YYDKDF (reference sequence). The chain's CDR3 is CATRKGDNEQFF. For the CDR3, the DNA is TGTGCCACCCGGAAAGGGGACAATGAGCAGTTCTTC.

The table lists this clonotype with a few counts. The CDR3 here is CASSQGQGGFYEQYF. In DNA, the CDR3 is TGTGCCAGCAGCCAGGGACAGGGAGGGTTCTACGAGCAGTACTTC. The V call is TRBV12-3 or TRBV12-4, the J call TRBJ2-7, with 9 bases identical to TRBD1. V was clipped by 6 bases and J by 3 bases; unmatched bases: 9. CDR3 length: 15 residues.